This TCR beta chain was observed in a study of cytomegalovirus exposure and HLA in healthy donors. General study points: Overall, around 160 TCR beta chains were annotated as cytomegalovirus-associated.

Vbeta (60) and Jbeta (13) primers were used in the PCR. The repertoire was sequenced with immunoSEQ multiplex PCR; TCRdb's copy has only in-frame clones and lacks some. The data contain around 170,000 clones, 65% to 85% of them singletons. In the case of this clone: What it binds is not known.

CDR1 and CDR2 (germline): LGHNA, YSLEER. Trimming took off 3 bases at V and 9 bases at J, with 9 bases between the two ends. The CDR3 has 12 residues. The chain uses TRBV4-3 and TRBJ1-5; D perhaps matches TRBD1 (5 bases). The sequence was obtained from a girl aged 10 to 17 in good health and CMV-seropositive. Sequenced material: PBMCs. The CDR3 loop reads CASSHGRGPQHF. CDR3 nucleotide sequence: TGCGCCAGCAGCCATGGGAGGGGGCCCCAGCATTTT.